The sequence of this T cell receptor beta chain was determined in a study of T-cell reconstitution after alpha-beta-depleted transplantation in children. The CDR3 spans 14 residues. Germline assignment: CDR1 MNHNS and CDR2 SASEGT. Trimming removed 0 bases from V and 8 bases from J; junction bases left unmatched: 5. It was with unique molecular identifiers that the TCRbeta library was prepared. Each CDR3 protein is one row after TCRdb ran MiXCR on the PCR reads. The sample shows approximately 420,000 distinct CDR3 sequences, about a tenth of them seen only once. The table lists this clonotype with many counts.

Sequenced material: PBMCs from the stem cell graft donor, taken from the stem cell graft. This receptor was taken from a human donor who donated a stem cell graft to a child with acute myeloid leukemia. This chain uses TRBV6-1 with TRBJ1-2, with 8 bases matching TRBD1. CDR3 nucleotides: TGTGCCAGCAGTGAAGCAAACAGGGGGAGCGGCTACACCTTC. Translated, it gives CASSEANRGSGYTF.